These 5 T cell receptor beta chains originate from one sample sequenced in a study of Graves' ophthalmopathy and Graves' hyperthyroidism. The sequenced template was RNA, covering the TCR beta CDR3 region. RT-PCR with HTBI primers came first, then second-round multiplex PCR. TCRdb fed the multiplex PCR reads into MiXCR, producing one record per CDR3 protein. The table has about 220,000 distinct CDR3 sequences, approximately 21% seen once; the top ten hold around 40%. Sequencing used peripheral blood. Receptors were obtained from a woman between 45 and 65 years old with Graves' ophthalmopathy.

This chain joins TRBV27 and TRBJ2-7, with 11 bases lining up with TRBD2. In germline, CDR1 is MNHEY, CDR2 SMNVEV (reference sequence). After removal of 4 bases from V and 5 bases from J, the junction contained 7 bases not matched to a gene. This CDR3 is built from 15 residues. Written as DNA, the CDR3 is TGTGCCAGCAGTTGGATCGGACTAGCGGGTCACGAGCAGTACTTC. This translates into CASSWIGLAGHEQYF.

This clonotype was detected many times. As DNA, the CDR3 is TGTGCCAGCAGCTTCGGGGATGGCTACACCTTC. Translating gives CASSFGDGYTF. The V and J genes are TRBV7-8 and TRBJ1-2; D unclear. The germline gives CDR1 SGHVS, CDR2 FQNEAQ. The germline V and J ends were trimmed by 3 bases and 6 bases, with 5 bases remaining between them. The CDR3 contains 11 residues. Variable domain in full (rest from reference TRBV7-8 and TRBJ1-2): GAGVSQSPRYKVAKRGQDVALRCDPISGHVSLFWYQQALGQGPEFLTYFQNEAQLDKSGLPSDRFFAERPEGSVSTLKIQRTQQEDSAVYLCASSFGDGYTFGSGTRLTVV.

The chain joins TRBV5-1 to TRBJ1-6; tentatively, D is TRBD1 (6 bases). There are 16 residues in the CDR3. V was trimmed by 5 bases and J by 7 bases, leaving 19 bases between them. Germline V gene lookup returns CDR1 SGHRS and CDR2 YFSETQ. CDR3 coding DNA: TGCGCCAGCAGGGCGGTTCTTCAGGGGACGAATTCACCCCTCCACTTT. This codes for CASRAVLQGTNSPLHF. Based on the CDR3 plus reference TRBV5-1 and TRBJ1-6, the full variable domain is KAGVTQTPRYLIKTRGQQVTLSCSPISGHRSVSWYQQTPGQGLQFLFEYFSETQRNKGNFPGRFSGRQFSNSRSEMNVSTLELGDSALYLCASRAVLQGTNSPLHFGNGTRLTVT.

This clonotype appeared many times. V and J are TRBV19 and TRBJ1-2; TRBD1 is a possible D gene (5 bases). The ends were cut back, 5 bases at V and 3 bases at J, with 16 bases in the middle. Germline V gives CDR1 LNHDA, CDR2 SQIVND (reference sequence). The CDR3 is 15 amino acids. The CDR3 nucleotides read TGTGCCAGTAGTTACTCAGGGCGATCGGACTATGGCTACACCTTC. Protein product: CASSYSGRSDYGYTF. Based on the CDR3 plus reference TRBV19 and TRBJ1-2, the full variable domain is DGGITQSPKYLFRKEGQNVTLSCEQNLNHDAMYWYRQDPGQGLRLIYYSQIVNDFQKGDIAEGYSVSREKKESFPLTVTSAQKNPTAFYLCASSYSGRSDYGYTFGSGTRLTVV.

The V and J genes are TRBV9 and TRBJ2-3; 9 bases are shared with TRBD2. V shed 2 bases, J shed 4 bases, and the junction held 5 bases outside the gene matches. CDR1 is SGDLS, CDR2 YYNGEE, per germline. This CDR3 contains 15 residues. CDR3 coding DNA: TGTGCCAGCAGCGTTGTAGCGGGAGTGGCAGATACGCAGTATTTT. This sequence encodes CASSVVAGVADTQYF.